This T cell receptor beta chain was found in a study of Ad26.COV2.S vaccination and SARS-CoV-2 variants (dated by TCRdb to about 2021). With regard to the full study: Vaccine-arm donors were drawn from COV1001, a multicentre, randomized, double-blind, placebo-controlled phase I-IIa trial of Ad26.COV2.S in healthy adults. Trial participants were randomized into five groups of five: low-dose or high-dose Ad26.COV2.S given once or twice, or placebo on both occasions. Dosing of Ad26.COV2.S was intramuscular, at either 5x10^10 or 1x10^11 viral particles, delivered as one shot or as two shots spaced 56 days apart. Investigators remained blinded to trial group allocation during experiments and outcome assessment. TCRbeta repertoire sequencing served as the tool for gauging how specific and how broad the SARS-CoV-2-reactive T cell receptors were following Ad26.COV2.S vaccination. A total of approximately 30 samples were included in the TCR-sequenced set, comprising approximately 20 Ad26.COV2.S vaccine recipients, 5 placebo recipients and 8 SARS-CoV-2 convalescent individuals. The investigation overall reported the following: The study was not powered for comparison of responses between vaccine doses or regimens. Non-spike TCR breadth was comparable between vaccine and placebo recipients, consistent with the vaccine containing only spike. After vaccination, substantial breadth of spike-specific CD8+ and CD4+ T cell responses was reported. According to the authors, total T cell responses may have been underestimated by the TCR breadth and depth analyses. Compared with placebo recipients, Ad26.COV2.S recipients showed higher spike-specific TCR breadth (P = 0.0014).

TCRbeta CDR3 regions were sequenced with the immunoSEQ Assay. After extraction, genomic DNA underwent amplification by bias-controlled multiplex PCR, followed by high-throughput sequencing. Per the source publication's procedure: To quantify the absolute abundance of each unique TCRbeta CDR3 region, sequences were collapsed and filtered. Usable DNA was measured by amplifying reference genes present in all nucleated cells, and TCRbeta template counts were normalized to that usable DNA to estimate T cell fraction. Repertoire TCRs were annotated as SARS-CoV-2-specific by exact matching of V gene, CDR3 amino acid sequence and J gene to a known reactive TCR set. The reference SARS-CoV-2 TCR set was derived from MIRA and filtered for enrichment in COVID-19-positive ImmuneCODE repertoires, a step that removed public or cross-reactive TCRs. Using the MIRA antigens, annotated TCRs were further analysed by specific ORF or by position within an ORF. Depth was the summed frequency of annotated unique rearrangements, while breadth was defined as annotated unique rearrangements over total unique productive rearrangements. Group comparisons of TCR breadth used two-sided Wilcoxon rank-sum tests. TCRdb stores this immuneACCESS table with in-frame sequences only. Part of the clones is absent; in the studies checked, under half of the shortfall reflects unresolved V genes, and no reason is known for the rest. The V and J calls and the clone size are those of that table, but D and trimming were determined from the DNA. The sample table lists 350,000 to 450,000 clones, roughly 85% of them with a count of one. The ten largest clones take up 7% to 9.5% of the sample.

In this sample, this clone turned up a few times. Its antigen is currently not known. No base qualities exist here, and no much larger clone lies one base off it. The sample's treatment or condition, from its label and the paper: 15 to 20 received Ad26.COV2.S at low or high dose, single or two shots; roughly five received placebo; per-sample allocation not given. For vaccine and placebo recipients, repertoires were sequenced using samples collected on day 63 after the first injection. Cohort 1b enrolled about two dozen adults aged 18-55 years at a single site in Boston, USA, between 29 July and 7 August 2020. Ad26.COV2.S consisted of a replication-incompetent adenovirus type 26 vector by which a prefusion-stabilized SARS-CoV-2 spike protein from the original Wuhan strain was expressed. This TCR was recovered from a person aged 18-60 years who received the Ad26.COV2.S COVID-19 vaccine or a placebo. Here the sequenced sample was peripheral blood, taken in a trial of Ad26.COV2.S vaccine versus placebo.

The DNA sequence is as follows: TGTGCCAGCAGTATCTCAGGGGGTTATGAAAAACTGTTTTTT. The resulting protein is CASSISGGYEKLFF. Recombination joined TRBV7-2 with TRBJ1-4; 7 junctional bases match TRBD1. In the germline V gene, CDR1 corresponds to SGHTA and CDR2 to FQGNSA. Inclusive of the bounding cysteine and phenylalanine, the CDR3 is 14 residues long. Kept here is only the CDR3 DNA, which spans 42 bases and is read in frame from base 1. Germline trimming amounts to 6 bases on V and 6 bases on J, with 7 as the count of junction bases outside the gene matches.